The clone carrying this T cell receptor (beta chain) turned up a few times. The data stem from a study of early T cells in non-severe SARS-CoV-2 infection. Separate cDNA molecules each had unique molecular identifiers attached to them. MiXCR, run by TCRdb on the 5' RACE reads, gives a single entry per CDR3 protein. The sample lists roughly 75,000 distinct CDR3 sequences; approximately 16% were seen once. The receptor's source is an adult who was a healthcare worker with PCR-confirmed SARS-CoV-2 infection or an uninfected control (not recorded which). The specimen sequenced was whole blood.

As DNA, the CDR3 is TGTGCCAGGACTAGCGGGAGTGGTTGGCAGTTCTTC. The encoded protein is CARTSGSGWQFF. The chain carries TRBV19 and TRBJ2-1; TRBD2 matches 12 bases. This CDR3 spans 12 amino acids. Germline values: CDR1 LNHDA, CDR2 SQIVND (reference sequence). With 9 bases clipped from V and 12 bases from J, the junction kept 6 bases outside the gene matches.